Listed below are T cell receptor beta chains from one sample, sequenced in a study of response to subunit inactivated influenza vaccine. TCRdb re-analysed the RT-PCR reads in MiXCR, keeping a single row per CDR3 protein. The sample includes around 540,000 distinct CDR3 sequences, 10% to 15% of them seen just once. The starting material was PBMCs from blood, obtained on the day of vaccination. The receptors shown here come from a man over 45 who received an inactivated influenza vaccine. Both conserved end residues are part of each CDR3. D genes are given only for firm matches. Size values are once, few and many counts, or a class for expanded clones, and some rows have none.

cdr3_nt | cdr3_aa | d_call | cdr3_length | v_call | clone_size | j_call
TGCGCCAGCAGCCCCGGAGACACCTATTACAATGAGCAGTTCTTC | CASSPGDTYYNEQFF | . | 15 | TRBV5-1 | . | TRBJ2-1
TGTGCCAGCAGCAGTCCAGCGGGGGGGATATCCAATGAGCAGTTCTTC | CASSSPAGGISNEQFF | TRBD2 | 16 | TRBV7-2 | . | TRBJ2-1
TGTGCCAGCAGCTTCTCTCCCTCGGACAGGGACTATGGCTACACCTTC | CASSFSPSDRDYGYTF | TRBD1 | 16 | TRBV7-2 | . | TRBJ1-2
TGTGCTGCCGGGACTAGCGGGGGGTACGAGCAGTACTTC | CAAGTSGGYEQYF | TRBD2 | 13 | TRBV6-1 | . | TRBJ2-7
TGCAGTGCTAGACCCGGGACGGAGGGGTTTGCAGATACGCAGTATTTT | CSARPGTEGFADTQYF | . | 16 | TRBV20-1 | many | TRBJ2-3
TGTGCCAGCTCACCTGGAGGAGAAAGCGGGTGGCCCTCCTACAATGAGCAGTTCTTC | CASSPGGESGWPSYNEQFF | . | 19 | TRBV18 | few | TRBJ2-1
TGTGCCAGCAGCTTAGGACGGACGGCTCCCTACAATGAGCAGTTCTTC | CASSLGRTAPYNEQFF | . | 16 | TRBV11-2 | few | TRBJ2-1
TGTGCCAGCAGCTTCACCGGGACAGCGAACACTGAAGCTTTCTTT | CASSFTGTANTEAFF | TRBD1 | 15 | TRBV7-2 | few | TRBJ1-1
TGTGCCAGCAGTCTGGGACTAGCTCCCTACAATGAGCAGTTCTTC | CASSLGLAPYNEQFF | TRBD2 | 15 | TRBV6-2/TRBV6-3 | many | TRBJ2-1
TGTGCCAGCAGCTCGCTAGCGTTGCAAGAGACCCAGTACTTC | CASSSLALQETQYF | . | 14 | TRBV7-9 | . | TRBJ2-5
TGTGCCAGCAGCGTAAACTCAGCCGGGACAGGGTACCAAGAGACCCAGTACTTC | CASSVNSAGTGYQETQYF | TRBD1 | 18 | TRBV11-2 | . | TRBJ2-5
TGTGCCAGCAGCCTACACCCGGGATCATATAGCGGAGATACGCAGTATTTT | CASSLHPGSYSGDTQYF | . | 17 | TRBV28 | . | TRBJ2-3
TGTGCCAGCAGCCAAACTAGCGTGAGCTCCTACGAGCAGTACTTC | CASSQTSVSSYEQYF | TRBD2 | 15 | TRBV4-2 | few | TRBJ2-7
TGCAGTGCGCCTCAAGACGCAGAAGAAAAACTGTTTTTT | CSAPQDAEEKLFF | . | 13 | TRBV20-1 | . | TRBJ1-4
TGTGCCAGCAGCAGATCGACAGGGAACTCCTACGAGCAGTACTTC | CASSRSTGNSYEQYF | TRBD1 | 15 | TRBV2 | many | TRBJ2-7
TGTGCCAGCAGTCAACTAGCGGTCCAAGAGACCCAGTACTTC | CASSQLAVQETQYF | TRBD2 | 14 | TRBV27 | many | TRBJ2-5
TGCGCCAGCGGACAGGGGACCTTTATGAACACCGGGGAGCTGTTTTTT | CASGQGTFMNTGELFF | TRBD1 | 16 | TRBV5-1 | many | TRBJ2-2
TGTGCCAGCTTTACCCTTAACTATGGCTACACCTTC | CASFTLNYGYTF | . | 12 | TRBV28 | . | TRBJ1-2
TGCAGCGTCACATTCCGGGACAGGGTTTCCGGGGCCAACGTCCTGACTTTC | CSVTFRDRVSGANVLTF | TRBD1 | 17 | TRBV29-1 | many | TRBJ2-6
TGTGCCAGCCTTAGGGGACAAGGGGAGCAGCCCCAGCATTTT | CASLRGQGEQPQHF | . | 14 | TRBV6-1 | few | TRBJ1-5
TGTGCCAGCAGCGAAGGGACCTTTACCTACGAGCAGTACTTC | CASSEGTFTYEQYF | . | 14 | TRBV5-5 | few | TRBJ2-7
TGTGCCAGCAGCTTTTTCGAAACTAATAGAGGGACCCAGTACTTC | CASSFFETNRGTQYF | . | 15 | TRBV11-1 | . | TRBJ2-5
TGTGCCATCACGGGGGACCCCTACAATGAGCAGTTCTTC | CAITGDPYNEQFF | . | 13 | TRBV10-3 | . | TRBJ2-1
TGCGCCACCTCGGGACTAGCGGGAGCGGAGGCAGATACGCAGTATTTT | CATSGLAGAEADTQYF | TRBD2 | 16 | TRBV5-1 | many | TRBJ2-3
TGTGCCAGCAGCCCCGGGGGACTAGTCGGCACCGGGGAGCTGTTTTTT | CASSPGGLVGTGELFF | TRBD2 | 16 | TRBV4-2 | . | TRBJ2-2
TGTGCCAGCAGCAAGCCTAGCACAGATACGCAGTATTTT | CASSKPSTDTQYF | . | 13 | TRBV7-2 | . | TRBJ2-3
TGTGCCAGCAGAGGACAGGCTGGGATGAACACTGAAGCTTTCTTT | CASRGQAGMNTEAFF | TRBD1 | 15 | TRBV12-3/TRBV12-4 | few | TRBJ1-1
TGTGCCATCAGTGAGTCGTCATCCGAGAGGGCCAACGTCCTGACTTTC | CAISESSSERANVLTF | . | 16 | TRBV10-3 | . | TRBJ2-6